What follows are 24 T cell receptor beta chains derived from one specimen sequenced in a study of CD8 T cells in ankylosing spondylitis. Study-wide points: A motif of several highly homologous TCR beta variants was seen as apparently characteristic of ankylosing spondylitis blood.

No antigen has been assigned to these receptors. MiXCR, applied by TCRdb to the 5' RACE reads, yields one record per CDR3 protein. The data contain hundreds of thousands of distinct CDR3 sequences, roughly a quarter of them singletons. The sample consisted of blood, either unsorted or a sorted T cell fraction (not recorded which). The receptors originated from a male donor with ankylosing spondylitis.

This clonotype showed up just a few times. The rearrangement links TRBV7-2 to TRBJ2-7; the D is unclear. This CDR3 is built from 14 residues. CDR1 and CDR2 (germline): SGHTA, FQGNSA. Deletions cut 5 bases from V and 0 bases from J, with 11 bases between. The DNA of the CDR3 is TGTGCCAGCAGCCGCACGAGGAGCTCCTACGAGCAGTACTTC. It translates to CASSRTRSSYEQYF.

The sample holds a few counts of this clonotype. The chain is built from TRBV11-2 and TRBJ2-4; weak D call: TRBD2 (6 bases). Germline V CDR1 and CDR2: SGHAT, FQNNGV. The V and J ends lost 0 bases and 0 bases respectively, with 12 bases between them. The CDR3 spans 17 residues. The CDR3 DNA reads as TGTGCCAGCAGCTTAGAGGTGGTAGCGGTAGCCAAAAACATTCAGTACTTC. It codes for CASSLEVVAVAKNIQYF.

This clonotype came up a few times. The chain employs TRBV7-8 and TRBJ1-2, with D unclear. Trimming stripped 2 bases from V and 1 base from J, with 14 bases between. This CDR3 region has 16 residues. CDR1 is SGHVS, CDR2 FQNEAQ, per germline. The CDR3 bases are TGTGCCAGCAGCTTATTTCGGGAAAATCATAACTATGGCTACACCTTC. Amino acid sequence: CASSLFRENHNYGYTF.

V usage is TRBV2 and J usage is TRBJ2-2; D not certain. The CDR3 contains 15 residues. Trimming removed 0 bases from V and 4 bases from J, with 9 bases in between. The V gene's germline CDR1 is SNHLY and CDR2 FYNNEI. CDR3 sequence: CASSEAVDSTGELFF. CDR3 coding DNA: TGTGCCAGCAGTGAAGCGGTGGATTCCACCGGGGAGCTGTTTTTT. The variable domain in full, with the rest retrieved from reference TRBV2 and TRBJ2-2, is EPEVTQTPSHQVTQMGQEVILRCVPISNHLYFYWYRQILGQKVEFLVSFYNNEISEKSEIFDDQFSVERPDGSNFTLKIRSTKLEDSAMYFCASSEAVDSTGELFFGEGSRLTVL.

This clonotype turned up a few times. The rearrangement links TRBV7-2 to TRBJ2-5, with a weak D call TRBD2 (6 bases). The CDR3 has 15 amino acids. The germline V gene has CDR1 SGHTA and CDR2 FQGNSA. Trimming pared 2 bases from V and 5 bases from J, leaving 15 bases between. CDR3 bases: TGTGCCAGCAGCTTATCACCGGGAGTAGCGGAGACCCAGTACTTC. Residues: CASSLSPGVAETQYF.

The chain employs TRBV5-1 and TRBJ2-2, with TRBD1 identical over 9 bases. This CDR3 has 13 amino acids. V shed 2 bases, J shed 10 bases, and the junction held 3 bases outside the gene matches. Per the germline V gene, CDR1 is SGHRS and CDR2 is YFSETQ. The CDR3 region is CASSLNRGLELFF. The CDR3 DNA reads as TGCGCCAGCAGCTTAAACAGGGGGCTGGAGCTGTTTTTT.

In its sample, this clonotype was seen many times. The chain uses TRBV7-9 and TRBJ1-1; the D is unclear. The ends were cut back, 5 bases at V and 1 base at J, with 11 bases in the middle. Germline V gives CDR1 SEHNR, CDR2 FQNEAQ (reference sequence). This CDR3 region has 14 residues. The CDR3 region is CASSPPVANTEAFF. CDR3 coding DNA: TGTGCCAGCAGCCCCCCCGTGGCGAACACTGAAGCTTTCTTT.

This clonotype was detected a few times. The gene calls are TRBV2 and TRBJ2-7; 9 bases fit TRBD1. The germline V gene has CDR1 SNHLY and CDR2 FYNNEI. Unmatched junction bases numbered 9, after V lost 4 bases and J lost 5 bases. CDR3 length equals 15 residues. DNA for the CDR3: TGTGCCAGCAGTGTCCCCGCGGACAGGGGAGACGAGCAGTACTTC. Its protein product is CASSVPADRGDEQYF.

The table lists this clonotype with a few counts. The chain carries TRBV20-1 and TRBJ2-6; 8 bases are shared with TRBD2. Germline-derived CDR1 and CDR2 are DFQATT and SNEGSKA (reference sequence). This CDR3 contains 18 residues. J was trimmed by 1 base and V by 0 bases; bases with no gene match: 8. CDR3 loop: CSARDFRTSSSGANVLTF. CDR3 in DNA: TGCAGTGCTAGAGATTTTAGGACTAGCAGTTCTGGGGCCAACGTCCTGACTTTC.

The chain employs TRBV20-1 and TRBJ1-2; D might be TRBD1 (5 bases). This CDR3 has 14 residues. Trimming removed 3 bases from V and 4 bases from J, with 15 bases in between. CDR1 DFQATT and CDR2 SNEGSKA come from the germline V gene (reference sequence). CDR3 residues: CSASAATVAYGYTF. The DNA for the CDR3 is TGCAGTGCTAGTGCCGCGACAGTCGCCTATGGCTACACCTTC.

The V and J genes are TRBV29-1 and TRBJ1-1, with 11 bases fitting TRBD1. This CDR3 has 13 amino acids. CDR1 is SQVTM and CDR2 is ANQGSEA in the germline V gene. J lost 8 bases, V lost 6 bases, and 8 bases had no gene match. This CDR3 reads CSVPGQGGWEAFF. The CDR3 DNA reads TGCAGCGTGCCGGGACAGGGGGGTTGGGAAGCTTTCTTT.

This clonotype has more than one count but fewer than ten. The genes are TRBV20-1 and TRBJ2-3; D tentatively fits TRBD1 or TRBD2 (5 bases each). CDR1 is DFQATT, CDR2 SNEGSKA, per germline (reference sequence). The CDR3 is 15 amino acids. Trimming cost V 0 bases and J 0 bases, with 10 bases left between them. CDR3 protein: CSARDGTPSTDTQYF. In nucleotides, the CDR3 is TGCAGTGCTAGAGACGGGACCCCTAGCACAGATACGCAGTATTTT.

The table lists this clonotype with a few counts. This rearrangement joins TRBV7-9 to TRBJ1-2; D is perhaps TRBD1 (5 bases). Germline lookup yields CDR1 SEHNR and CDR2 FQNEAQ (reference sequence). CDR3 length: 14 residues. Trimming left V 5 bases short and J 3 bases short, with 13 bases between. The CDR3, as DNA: TGTGCCAGCAGCCCCGTGGGGCTAGACTATGGCTACACCTTC. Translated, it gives CASSPVGLDYGYTF. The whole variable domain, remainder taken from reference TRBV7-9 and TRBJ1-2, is DTGVSQNPRHKITKRGQNVTFRCDPISEHNRLYWYRQTLGQGPEFLTYFQNEAQLEKSRLLSDRFSAERPKGSFSTLEIQRTEQGDSAMYLCASSPVGLDYGYTFGSGTRLTVV.

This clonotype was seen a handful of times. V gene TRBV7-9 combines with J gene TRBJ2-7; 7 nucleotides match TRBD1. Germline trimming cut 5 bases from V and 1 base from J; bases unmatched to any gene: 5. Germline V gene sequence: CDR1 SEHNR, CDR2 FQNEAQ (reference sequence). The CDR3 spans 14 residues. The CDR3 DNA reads TGTGCCAGCAGCCCAGACAGGGCATCCTACGAGCAGTACTTC. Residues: CASSPDRASYEQYF.

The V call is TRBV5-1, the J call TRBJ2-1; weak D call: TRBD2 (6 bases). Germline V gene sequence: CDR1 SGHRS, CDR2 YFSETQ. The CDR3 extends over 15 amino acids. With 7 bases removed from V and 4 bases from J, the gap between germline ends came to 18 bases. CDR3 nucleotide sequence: TGCGCCAGCCGGGTTGGAATCGGGGGTTACAATGAGCAGTTCTTC. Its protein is CASRVGIGGYNEQFF.

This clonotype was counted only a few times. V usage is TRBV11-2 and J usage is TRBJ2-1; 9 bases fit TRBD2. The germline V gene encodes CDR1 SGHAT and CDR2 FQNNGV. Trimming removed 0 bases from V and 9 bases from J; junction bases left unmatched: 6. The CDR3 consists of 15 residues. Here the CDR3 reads CASSLEVASGIEQFF. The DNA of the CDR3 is TGTGCCAGCAGCTTAGAGGTGGCTAGCGGGATTGAGCAGTTCTTC.

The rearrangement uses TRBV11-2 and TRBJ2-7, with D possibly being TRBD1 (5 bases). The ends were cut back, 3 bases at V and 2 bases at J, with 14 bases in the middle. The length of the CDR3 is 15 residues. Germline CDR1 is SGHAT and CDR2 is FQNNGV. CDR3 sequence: CASSFGRATPYEQYF. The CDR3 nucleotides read TGTGCCAGCAGCTTCGGCAGGGCAACCCCCTACGAGCAGTACTTC. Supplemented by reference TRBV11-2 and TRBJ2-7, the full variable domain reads EAGVAQSPRYKIIEKRQSVAFWCNPISGHATLYWYQQILGQGPKLLIQFQNNGVVDDSQLPKDRFSAERLKGVDSTLKIQPAKLEDSAVYLCASSFGRATPYEQYFGPGTRLTVT.

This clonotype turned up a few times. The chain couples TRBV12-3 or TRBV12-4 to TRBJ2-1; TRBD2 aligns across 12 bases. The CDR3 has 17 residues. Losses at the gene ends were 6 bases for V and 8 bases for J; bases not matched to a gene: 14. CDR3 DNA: TGTGCCAGCAGCCGCATTAGGGTGACTAGCGGGAGTTATGAGCAGTTCTTC. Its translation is CASSRIRVTSGSYEQFF.

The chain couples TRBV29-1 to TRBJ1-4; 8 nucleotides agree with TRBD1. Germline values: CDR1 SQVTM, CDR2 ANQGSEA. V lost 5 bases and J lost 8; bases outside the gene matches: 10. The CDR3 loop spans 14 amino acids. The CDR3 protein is CSVSGGRTGEKLFF. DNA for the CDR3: TGCAGCGTTTCAGGGGGCCGAACTGGGGAAAAACTGTTTTTT.

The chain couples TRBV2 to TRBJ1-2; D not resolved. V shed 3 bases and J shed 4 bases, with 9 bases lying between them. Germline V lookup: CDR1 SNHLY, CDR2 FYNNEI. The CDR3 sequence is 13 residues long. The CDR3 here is CASSEEESYGYTF. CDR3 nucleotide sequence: TGTGCCAGCAGTGAGGAGGAAAGCTATGGCTACACCTTC.

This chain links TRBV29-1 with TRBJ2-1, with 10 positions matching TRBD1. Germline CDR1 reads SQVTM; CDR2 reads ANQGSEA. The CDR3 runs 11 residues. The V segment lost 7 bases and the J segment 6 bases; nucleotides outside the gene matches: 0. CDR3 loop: CSGDRGNEQFF. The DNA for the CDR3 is TGCAGCGGGGACAGGGGCAATGAGCAGTTCTTC.

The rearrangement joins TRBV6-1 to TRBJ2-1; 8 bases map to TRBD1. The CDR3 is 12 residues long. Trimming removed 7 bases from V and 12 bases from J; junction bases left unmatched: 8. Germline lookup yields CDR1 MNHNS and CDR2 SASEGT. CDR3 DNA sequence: TGTGCCAGCACTCGAGACAGGGGAGGGCAGTTCTTC. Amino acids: CASTRDRGGQFF.

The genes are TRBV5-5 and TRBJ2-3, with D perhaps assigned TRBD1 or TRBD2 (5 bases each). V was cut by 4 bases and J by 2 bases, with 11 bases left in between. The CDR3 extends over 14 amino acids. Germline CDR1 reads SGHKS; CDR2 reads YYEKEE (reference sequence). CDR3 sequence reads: CASSARGNTDTQYF. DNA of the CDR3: TGTGCCAGCAGCGCCCGGGGCAACACAGATACGCAGTATTTT.

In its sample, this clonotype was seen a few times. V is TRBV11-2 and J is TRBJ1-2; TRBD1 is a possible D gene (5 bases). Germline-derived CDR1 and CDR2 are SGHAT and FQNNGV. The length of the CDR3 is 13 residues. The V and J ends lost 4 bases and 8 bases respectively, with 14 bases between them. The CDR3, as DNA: TGTGCCAGCAGCTCGGGACTCCGAGGGGGCTACACCTTC. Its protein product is CASSSGLRGGYTF.